Listed below are T cell receptor beta chains from one sample, sequenced in a study of technical replicates of blood from a few donors. Data came from immunoSEQ multiplex PCR; TCRdb stores just in-frame clones and leaves some out. The table shows under 110,000 clones, with roughly 95% occurring only once. The sample taken for sequencing was T cells isolated from PBMCs. All receptors derive from a human donor in good health. Each CDR3 is given with its conserved first and last residue. A D gene is named only where the DNA matches it firmly. Rows may omit the clone size; those that give it use once, few, many or a size class.

CASSESRGSYNEQFF | TGCGCCAGCAGTGAGTCTCGGGGGTCCTACAATGAGCAGTTCTTC | . | TRBV10-1 | . | TRBJ2-1
CASSVALGAIEQYF | TGTGCCAGCAGCGTAGCCCTTGGGGCGATCGAGCAGTACTTC | . | TRBV9 | . | TRBJ2-7
CASSTRRPQGFDTEAFF | TGTGCCAGTAGTACCCGAAGGCCACAGGGATTCGACACTGAAGCTTTCTTT | . | TRBV19 | . | TRBJ1-1
CASSPYGTGNEQFF | TGTGCCAGCAGCCCCTATGGGACAGGGAATGAGCAGTTCTTC | . | TRBV27 | TRBD1 | TRBJ2-1
CASSVAPTANTGELFF | TGTGCCAGCAGCGTAGCTCCGACTGCGAACACCGGGGAGCTGTTTTTT | once | TRBV9 | . | TRBJ2-2
CASSPPRGGGHTEAFF | TGTGCCAGCAGTCCCCCCCGTGGGGGCGGGCACACTGAAGCTTTCTTT | . | TRBV28 | . | TRBJ1-1
CASSLGQGTYGELFF | TGTGCCAGCAGCCTAGGACAGGGGACCTACGGGGAGCTGTTTTTT | . | TRBV6-5 | TRBD1 | TRBJ2-2
CASSLGPRQGTSPLHF | TGCGCCAGCAGCTTGGGCCCCAGACAGGGAACCTCACCCCTCCACTTT | . | TRBV5-1 | TRBD1 | TRBJ1-6
CASSLSKLRRETQYF | TGTGCCAGCAGCCTAAGCAAGTTGCGGCGGGAGACCCAGTACTTC | . | TRBV7-2 | . | TRBJ2-5
CASSIEGTVFYGYTF | TGTGCCAGTAGTATAGAAGGGACTGTCTTTTATGGCTACACCTTC | . | TRBV19 | . | TRBJ1-2
CASSYRGTKSNQPQHF | TGTGCCAGCAGTTACAGAGGGACTAAAAGCAATCAGCCCCAGCATTTT | . | TRBV6-5 | . | TRBJ1-5
CASSQGGSLSGQGEGSGYGYTF | TGCGCCAGCAGCCAAGGGGGGTCGCTTTCTGGACAGGGAGAAGGATCTGGCTATGGCTACACCTTC | . | TRBV4-1 | TRBD1 | TRBJ1-2
CASTPRGPEQYF | TGCGCCAGCACCCCCCGGGGTCCCGAGCAGTACTTC | . | TRBV10-2 | . | TRBJ2-7
CASILAGGPGDTQYF | TGTGCCAGCATCCTAGCGGGGGGGCCAGGAGATACGCAGTATTTT | . | TRBV2 | TRBD2 | TRBJ2-3
CASSQAVRVGRVNQPQHF | TGTGCCAGCAGCCAAGCTGTACGGGTTGGGAGGGTCAATCAGCCCCAGCATTTT | . | TRBV14 | . | TRBJ1-5
CASSGGSNQPQHF | TGTGCCAGCAGTGGGGGGAGCAATCAGCCCCAGCATTTT | . | TRBV5-4 | . | TRBJ1-5